These 18 T cell receptor beta chains came from one sample sequenced in a study of shared clonotypes between healthy human individuals. TCRdb's copy holds only in-frame clones and misses some; the assay was immunoSEQ multiplex PCR. The table shows 2 million to 3 million clones, with over 85% occurring only once. The sequenced sample consisted of naive CD4+ T cells sorted from blood. Sample subset: CD45RA+ positively selected. Every receptor here comes from a man aged 18 to 35 in good health.

The chain is built from TRBV7-2 and TRBJ2-5; D remains ambiguous. The germline V gene has CDR1 SGHTA and CDR2 FQGNSA. The CDR3 loop spans 14 amino acids. The ends were cut back, 5 bases at V and 2 bases at J, with 12 bases in the middle. The CDR3 loop reads CASSPRHGQETQYF. Written as DNA, the CDR3 is TGTGCCAGCAGCCCAAGACACGGACAAGAGACCCAGTACTTC.

The rearrangement links TRBV18 to TRBJ1-6; D gene uncertain. Looked up from germline, CDR1 is KGHSH and CDR2 is LQKENI. Trimming stripped 8 bases from V and 5 bases from J, with 16 bases between. This CDR3 contains 15 residues. CDR3 protein: CASNMNGVNNSPLHF. CDR3 in DNA: TGTGCCAGCAACATGAACGGGGTGAATAATTCACCCCTCCACTTT.

The chain recombines TRBV5-1 with TRBJ1-3; D unresolved. CDR1 is SGHRS, CDR2 YFSETQ, per germline. V was cut by 1 base and J by 4 bases, with 9 bases left in between. The CDR3 sequence is 14 residues long. The CDR3, as DNA: TGCGCCAGCAGCTTGTCGTCCTTCGGAAACACCATATATTTT. Encoded protein: CASSLSSFGNTIYF.

This chain links TRBV30 with TRBJ2-1, with 10 bases that match TRBD2. The CDR3 consists of 17 residues. V lost 1 base to trimming and J lost 4 bases; unmatched junction nucleotides: 10. Germline assignment: CDR1 GTSNPN and CDR2 SVGIG (reference sequence). As DNA, the CDR3 is TGTGCCTGGAGTGCACAGGGAGGGACTAGCGATTACAATGAGCAGTTCTTC. Its translation is CAWSAQGGTSDYNEQFF. The variable domain in full, completed from reference TRBV30 and TRBJ2-1, reads SQTIHQWPATLVQPVGSPLSLECTVEGTSNPNLYWYRQAAGRGLQLLFYSVGIGQISSEVPQNLSASRPQDRQFILSSKKLLLSDSGFYLCAWSAQGGTSDYNEQFFGPGTRLTVL.

J is TRBJ2-5 and V is TRBV7-2, with 10 bases fitting TRBD2. Germline V lookup: CDR1 SGHTA, CDR2 FQGNSA. The V and J ends lost 5 bases and 3 bases, in that order; junction bases with no gene match: 3. This CDR3 has 14 residues. CDR3 residues: CASSNSGGKETQYF. The CDR3 nucleotides read TGTGCCAGCAGCAATAGCGGGGGGAAAGAGACCCAGTACTTC.

A note on this clone: Other DNA sequences in this sample translate to the same CDR3. The chain carries TRBV5-1 and TRBJ2-7; 7 bases align to TRBD2. V was pared by 4 bases and J by 6 bases, with 4 bases of the junction left unmatched. Per the germline V gene, CDR1 is SGHRS and CDR2 is YFSETQ. CDR3 length equals 12 residues. CDR3 in amino acids: CASSLGGTEQYF. The CDR3 coding sequence is TGCGCCAGCAGCCTCGGGGGGACCGAGCAGTACTTC. The full variable domain, in which reference TRBV5-1 and TRBJ2-7 provide the parts outside the CDR3, is KAGVTQTPRYLIKTRGQQVTLSCSPISGHRSVSWYQQTPGQGLQFLFEYFSETQRNKGNFPGRFSGRQFSNSRSEMNVSTLELGDSALYLCASSLGGTEQYFGPGTRLTVT.

This clone was detected a few times. Different DNA sequences within this sample yield the same CDR3. CDR3 nucleotides: TGCGCCAGCAGCTTGTCAGGGGGCAACACTGAAGCTTTCTTT. It translates to CASSLSGGNTEAFF. The chain links TRBV5-1 to TRBJ1-1; 8 bases match TRBD1. The CDR3 has 14 residues. Germline CDR1 and CDR2: SGHRS and YFSETQ. Trimming cost V 1 base and J 2 bases; bases outside gene matches: 1.

The V and J genes are TRBV18 and TRBJ1-1; D is unresolved. From germline, CDR1 is KGHSH and CDR2 LQKENI. This CDR3 has 14 residues. V shed 0 bases and J shed 5 bases, with 10 bases lying between them. Here the CDR3 DNA reads TGTGCCAGCTCACCACCGAAAGGCGGAACTGAAGCTTTCTTT. It translates to CASSPPKGGTEAFF.

With regard to this clone: The same CDR3 arises from other DNA sequences in this sample as well. The V and J genes are TRBV6-1 and TRBJ2-7; D is perhaps TRBD1 (7 bases). Per germline, CDR1 MNHNS and CDR2 SASEGT. Trimming took 4 bases from V and 6 from J, leaving 10 bases between them. The CDR3 runs 12 residues. The DNA for the CDR3 is TGTGCCAGCAGTGCTCAGGGGGGCGAGCAGTACTTC. It codes for CASSAQGGEQYF.

In its sample, this clone was seen a few times. The chain has TRBV5-1 and TRBJ1-1; D not certain. This CDR3 has 14 amino acids. Germline V gene lookup returns CDR1 SGHRS and CDR2 YFSETQ. Trimming removed 3 bases from V and 1 base from J, with 10 bases in between. The CDR3: CASSSIAPNTEAFF. The CDR3 DNA reads TGCGCCAGCAGCTCCATCGCTCCGAACACTGAAGCTTTCTTT.

In the case of this clone: In the same sample, other DNA sequences code for this CDR3. The CDR3 reads CASSESSGSYNEQFF. Here the CDR3 DNA reads TGCGCCAGCAGTGAGTCGAGTGGGTCCTACAATGAGCAGTTCTTC. The chain employs TRBV10-1 and TRBJ2-1; D unresolved. The CDR3 consists of 15 residues. Germline values: CDR1 WNHNN, CDR2 SYGVQD (reference sequence). The V and J ends lost 0 bases and 1 base respectively, with 7 bases between them.

This clone was observed a handful of times. Other DNA sequences from this sample encode an identical CDR3 as well. This chain links TRBV29-1 with TRBJ1-3; D gene uncertain. The CDR3 length is 11 residues. CDR1 and CDR2 from the germline V gene are SQVTM and ANQGSEA. Trimming took off 2 bases at V and 3 bases at J, with 2 bases between the two ends. CDR3 coding DNA: TGCAGCGTTGAAATTGGAAACACCATATATTTT. Its protein product is CSVEIGNTIYF.

The rearrangement joins TRBV7-9 to TRBJ1-2, with 7 bases matching TRBD1. The CDR3 sequence is 17 residues long. Germline CDR1 and CDR2: SEHNR and FQNEAQ (reference sequence). V shed 4 bases and J 2 bases; nucleotides not matched to a gene: 13. The CDR3 DNA reads as TGTGCCAGCAGCTACGATTCGGGACAGAATTCAAACTATGGCTACACCTTC. Amino acids: CASSYDSGQNSNYGYTF. The full variable domain, with the rest looked up from reference TRBV7-9 and TRBJ1-2, is DTGVSQNPRHKITKRGQNVTFRCDPISEHNRLYWYRQTLGQGPEFLTYFQNEAQLEKSRLLSDRFSAERPKGSFSTLEIQRTEQGDSAMYLCASSYDSGQNSNYGYTFGSGTRLTVV.

The V and J genes are TRBV7-2 and TRBJ2-3; TRBD2 agrees at 8 bases. Germline lookup yields CDR1 SGHTA and CDR2 FQGNSA. The CDR3 is 20 residues long. J was trimmed by 2 bases and V by 0 bases; bases with no gene match: 16. CDR3 sequence reads: CASSLALKGGRPQSTDTQYF. CDR3 DNA: TGTGCCAGCAGCTTAGCGCTAAAGGGCGGGAGGCCCCAATCCACAGATACGCAGTATTTT.

On this clone: The sample holds other DNA sequences that translate to the same CDR3. This chain uses TRBV5-1 with TRBJ2-3; maybe TRBD2 (5 bases). Germline CDR1 is SGHRS and CDR2 is YFSETQ. V was shortened by 0 bases and J by 1 base, with 6 bases between the two germline ends. The CDR3 runs 14 residues. The DNA for the CDR3 is TGCGCCAGCAGCTTGGTTAGCGGCACAGATACGCAGTATTTT. Its protein is CASSLVSGTDTQYF. The entire variable domain, with the rest obtained from reference TRBV5-1 and TRBJ2-3, is as follows: KAGVTQTPRYLIKTRGQQVTLSCSPISGHRSVSWYQQTPGQGLQFLFEYFSETQRNKGNFPGRFSGRQFSNSRSEMNVSTLELGDSALYLCASSLVSGTDTQYFGPGTRLTVL.

The J gene is TRBJ2-4, the V gene TRBV5-1; TRBD1 matches at 8 bases. CDR3 length: 17 amino acids. Germline assignment: CDR1 SGHRS and CDR2 YFSETQ. Trimming removed 0 bases from V and 11 bases from J; junction bases left unmatched: 16. CDR3 nucleotide sequence: TGCGCCAGCAGCTTGGTGGGACAGGCCACCCAAGGAGCATTTCAGTACTTC. As protein: CASSLVGQATQGAFQYF.

The genes are TRBV2 and TRBJ2-2; maybe TRBD1 (6 bases). Trimming took off 6 bases at V and 5 bases at J, with 19 bases between the two ends. This CDR3 region has 16 residues. The germline V gene encodes CDR1 SNHLY and CDR2 FYNNEI. CDR3 sequence reads: CASRNTGSGATGELFF. The CDR3 DNA reads TGTGCCAGCAGAAACACAGGGTCCGGGGCAACCGGGGAGCTGTTTTTT.

V and J are TRBV7-9 and TRBJ2-7, with D perhaps TRBD1 (5 bases). The ends were cut back, 1 base at V and 1 base at J, with 11 bases in the middle. The CDR3 contains 15 residues. Germline V CDR1 and CDR2: SEHNR, FQNEAQ (reference sequence). CDR3 amino acids: CASSLEPSGSYEQYF. The CDR3 nucleotides are TGTGCCAGCAGCTTAGAGCCTTCAGGGTCCTACGAGCAGTACTTC.